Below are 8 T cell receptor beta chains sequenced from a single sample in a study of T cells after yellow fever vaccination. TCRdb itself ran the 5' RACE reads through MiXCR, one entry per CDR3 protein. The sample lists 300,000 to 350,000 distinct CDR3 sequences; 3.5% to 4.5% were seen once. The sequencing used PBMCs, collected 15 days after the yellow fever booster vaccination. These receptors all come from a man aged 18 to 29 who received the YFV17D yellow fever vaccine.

The CDR3 spells CASSFRDEQYF. CDR3 in DNA: TGTGCCAGCAGCTTTAGGGACGAGCAGTACTTC. This chain uses TRBV5-5 with TRBJ2-7; the D is unclear. The germline V gene has CDR1 SGHKS and CDR2 YYEKEE (reference sequence). Trimming shortened V by 2 bases and J by 5 bases, and 5 bases separated the two germline ends. This CDR3 has 11 amino acids.

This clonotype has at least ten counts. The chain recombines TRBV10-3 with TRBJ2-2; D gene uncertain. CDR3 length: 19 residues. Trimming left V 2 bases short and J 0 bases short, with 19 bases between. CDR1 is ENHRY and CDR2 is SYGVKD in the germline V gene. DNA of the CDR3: TGTGCCATCAGTGAGCCGAAGGGTGGTGGTCACTCGAACACCGGGGAGCTGTTTTTT. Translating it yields CAISEPKGGGHSNTGELFF.

Written as DNA, the CDR3 is TGCGCCAGCAGCCAAGGGGAATCCCTAGGGGGGGGCACAGATACGCAGTATTTT. Its protein is CASSQGESLGGGTDTQYF. The chain has TRBV4-1 and TRBJ2-3; tentatively, D is TRBD2 (7 bases). With 1 base removed from V and 1 base from J, the gap between germline ends came to 18 bases. The CDR3 is 18 amino acids. Germline CDR1 and CDR2: MGHRA and YSYEKL.

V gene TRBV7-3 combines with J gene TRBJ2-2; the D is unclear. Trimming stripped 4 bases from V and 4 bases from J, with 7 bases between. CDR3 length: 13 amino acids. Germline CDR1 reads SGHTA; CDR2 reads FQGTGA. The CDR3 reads CASSSPSTGELFF. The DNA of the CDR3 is TGTGCCAGCAGCTCTCCTAGCACCGGGGAGCTGTTTTTT.

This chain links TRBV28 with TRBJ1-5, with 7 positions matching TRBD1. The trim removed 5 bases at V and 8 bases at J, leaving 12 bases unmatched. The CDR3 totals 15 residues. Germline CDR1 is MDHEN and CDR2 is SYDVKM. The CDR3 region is CASSPRTGGKEPQHF. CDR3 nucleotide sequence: TGTGCCAGCAGTCCGAGGACAGGAGGAAAAGAGCCCCAGCATTTT. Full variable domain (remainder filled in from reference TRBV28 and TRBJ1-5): DVKVTQSSRYLVKRTGEKVFLECVQDMDHENMFWYRQDPGLGLRLIYFSYDVKMKEKGDIPEGYSVSREKKERFSLILESASTNQTSMYLCASSPRTGGKEPQHFGDGTRLSIL.

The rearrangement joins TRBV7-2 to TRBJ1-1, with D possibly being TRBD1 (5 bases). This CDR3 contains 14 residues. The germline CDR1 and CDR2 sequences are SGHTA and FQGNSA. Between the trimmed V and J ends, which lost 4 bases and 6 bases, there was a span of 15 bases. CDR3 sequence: CASSSRDHYPEAFF. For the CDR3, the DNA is TGTGCCAGCAGCTCGCGGGACCATTATCCTGAAGCTTTCTTT.

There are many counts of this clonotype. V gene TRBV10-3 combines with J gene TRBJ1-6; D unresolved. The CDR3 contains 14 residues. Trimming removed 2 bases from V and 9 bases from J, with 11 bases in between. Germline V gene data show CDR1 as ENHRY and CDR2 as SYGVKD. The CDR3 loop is CAISEGLTGSPLHF. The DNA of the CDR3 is TGTGCCATCAGTGAGGGACTCACGGGTTCACCCCTCCACTTT.

CDR3 residues: CSARDPGGPPYNEQFF. CDR3 bases: TGCAGTGCTAGAGATCCCGGGGGCCCCCCCTACAATGAGCAGTTCTTC. The chain employs TRBV20-1 and TRBJ2-1, with D possibly called TRBD1 or TRBD2 (6 bases each). The CDR3 totals 16 residues. Trimming cost V 0 bases and J 2 bases, with 14 bases left between them. Germline V CDR1 and CDR2: DFQATT, SNEGSKA (reference sequence).